This T cell receptor beta chain originates from a study of blood T cell repertoires in COVID-19. Study-wide background: The United States, Italy and Spain supplied acute and convalescent COVID-19 samples.

Authors' processing steps: Amplification of reference gene primers provided the estimated nucleated cell counts. Produced via immunoSEQ multiplex PCR; TCRdb's table is partial and in-frame only. V, J and clone size derive from that table, while D and trimming were established from the DNA sequence. Here the sample spans about 140,000 clones, about three quarters being singletons. Individuals drawn from approximately 26 US areas were roughly 18 to 95 years old. Germline V gives CDR1 SQVTM, CDR2 ANQGSEA. The CDR3 is made up of 15 amino acids. The trim removed 7 bases at V and 4 bases at J, leaving 15 bases unmatched.

The clonotype comes from a woman aged 45-65 years who had recovered from COVID-19. V and J are TRBV29-1 and TRBJ1-1, with TRBD1 identical over 7 bases. The sample comprised PBMCs or T cells enriched from blood (not recorded which). The CDR3 DNA reads TGCAGCGGCGCAGGGGGAGGCGGCGGAAGCACTGAAGCTTTCTTT. This codes for CSGAGGGGGSTEAFF. The variable domain in full, with the rest retrieved from reference TRBV29-1 and TRBJ1-1, is SAVISQKPSRDICQRGTSLTIQCQVDSQVTMMFWYRQQPGQSLTLIATANQGSEATYESGFVIDKFPISRPNLTFSTLTVSNMSPEDSSIYLCSGAGGGGGSTEAFFGQGTRLTVV.